Listed here is a single TCR beta chain. This sample is drawn from a study of T cell clonotyping in hematopoietic cell transplantation. Background on the study: Pretransplant recipient samples were taken after cytoreduction.

Time point of the sample: recipient sample about 28 days before transplant, after cytoreduction. Recipients were bled about 28 days pretransplant and at posttransplant days 30, 100, 180. The V and J ends lost 3 bases and 3 bases, in that order; junction bases with no gene match: 2. The V gene's germline CDR1 is SGHTA and CDR2 FQGNSA. This CDR3 region has 14 residues. Only in-frame clones appear in the TCRdb table, and some are missing; sequencing was by immunoSEQ multiplex PCR. The table includes tens of thousands of clones, approximately 94% detected once. This receptor was taken from a man aged 50 or older with acute myeloid leukemia. Some clones in this sample may be carry-over from other donors' samples. The source was peripheral blood mononuclear cells, collected before stem cell transplant. The chain has TRBV7-2 and TRBJ2-5; TRBD2 matches at 9 bases. The CDR3 here is CASSFAGGEETQYF. CDR3 nucleotides: TGTGCCAGCAGCTTCGCGGGGGGGGAAGAGACCCAGTACTTC.